This TCR beta chain was found in a study of blood T cell repertoires in COVID-19. Study-wide background: Material from acute and convalescent COVID-19 was sourced from the United States, Italy and Spain.

Germline loops: CDR1 LGHNA, CDR2 YNFKEQ. There are 14 residues in the CDR3. Worth noting for this clone: Sequence at one end of the junction differs from germline and may be a read error. Additional DNA sequences in this sample encode the identical CDR3.

Clones were read by immunoSEQ multiplex PCR, and TCRdb kept only the in-frame ones, dropping some. The sample has over 90,000 clones, roughly 80% seen once; the top ten hold 4% to 5.5%. The sequencing sample was made of peripheral blood. The V call is TRBV4-2, the J call TRBJ2-3; D might be TRBD2 (6 bases). The source is a man aged 80 or over with COVID-19, enrolled during active disease. The CDR3 sequence is CASSHSRGLDTQYF. As DNA, the CDR3 is TGTGCCAGCAGCCATTCGCGGGGATTAGATACACAGTATTTT.